These 9 T cell receptor beta chains came from one sample sequenced in a study of T cell responses to AZD1222 COVID-19 vaccine. The repertoire was sequenced with immunoSEQ multiplex PCR; TCRdb's copy has only in-frame clones and lacks some. Of about 110,000 clones listed, less than 95% are singletons. Source: peripheral blood, taken 28 days after the second AZD1222 dose. All receptors derive from an adult who received the AZD1222 COVID-19 vaccine.

The CDR3 reads CASSYSQDTEAFF. Here the CDR3 DNA reads TGTGCCAGCAGTTACTCACAGGACACTGAAGCTTTCTTT. This rearrangement joins TRBV6-2 or TRBV6-3 to TRBJ1-1, with D possibly being TRBD1 (5 bases). V lost 0 bases and J lost 3, with 5 bases in between. CDR1 is MNHEY and CDR2 is SVGEGT in the germline V gene. This CDR3 region has 13 residues.

The chain uses TRBV18 and TRBJ1-1; no definite D call. V was pared by 2 bases and J by 11 bases, with 15 bases between. Germline V gene data show CDR1 as KGHSH and CDR2 as LQKENI. The CDR3 has 13 residues. The CDR3 sequence is CASSPEVLGSAFF. The CDR3 region has the DNA TGTGCCAGCTCACCAGAGGTACTGGGATCCGCTTTCTTT.

This clone was seen only once. The rearrangement uses TRBV19 and TRBJ2-7; 9 bases align to TRBD1. The CDR3 totals 17 residues. Germline CDR1 LNHDA, CDR2 SQIVND (reference sequence). J lost 0 bases, V lost 3 bases, and 9 bases had no gene match. This CDR3 is CASSIGIPGQGSYEQYF. CDR3 in DNA: TGTGCCAGTAGTATCGGGATTCCGGGACAGGGCTCCTACGAGCAGTACTTC.

The genes are TRBV19 and TRBJ2-2; 11 positions match TRBD1. Germline loops: CDR1 LNHDA, CDR2 SQIVND (reference sequence). The CDR3 runs to 17 residues. The trim removed 9 bases at V and 6 bases at J, leaving 15 bases unmatched. In nucleotides, the CDR3 is TGTGCCAGCTCCCCCGAAAGGGACAGGGGGTCTTCCGGGGAGCTGTTTTTT. This codes for CASSPERDRGSSGELFF.

V gene TRBV19 combines with J gene TRBJ2-6; the match to TRBD1 covers 10 bases. With 4 bases clipped from V and 0 bases from J, the junction kept 6 bases outside the gene matches. The CDR3 loop spans 18 amino acids. Germline assignment: CDR1 LNHDA and CDR2 SQIVND (reference sequence). In nucleotides, the CDR3 is TGTGCCAGTAGTACTGGACAGGGGGATCCCTCTGGGGCCAACGTCCTGACTTTC. Its translation is CASSTGQGDPSGANVLTF. The entire variable domain, with the rest obtained from reference TRBV19 and TRBJ2-6, is as follows: DGGITQSPKYLFRKEGQNVTLSCEQNLNHDAMYWYRQDPGQGLRLIYYSQIVNDFQKGDIAEGYSVSREKKESFPLTVTSAQKNPTAFYLCASSTGQGDPSGANVLTFGAGSRLTVL.

V is TRBV19 and J is TRBJ1-1; D gene ambiguous. The CDR3 loop spans 13 amino acids. The germline V gene encodes CDR1 LNHDA and CDR2 SQIVND (reference sequence). V shed 2 bases and J shed 1 base, with 5 bases lying between them. This CDR3 reads CASSIWRNTEAFF. CDR3 bases: TGTGCCAGTAGTATATGGAGGAACACTGAAGCTTTCTTT.

This clone was counted once. The chain combines TRBV4-1 with TRBJ1-2; maybe TRBD1 (5 bases). Germline-derived CDR1 and CDR2 are MGHRA and YSYEKL. The V gene lost 4 bases and the J gene lost 2 bases, with 11 bases spanning the gap. CDR3 size: 14 residues. The CDR3: CASSPTGANYGYTF. The CDR3 DNA reads TGCGCCAGCAGCCCGACTGGGGCGAACTATGGCTACACCTTC.

V usage is TRBV15 and J usage is TRBJ2-4; 10 bases are shared with TRBD1. Germline V gene lookup returns CDR1 LNHNV and CDR2 YYDKDF (reference sequence). The CDR3 runs to 13 residues. V gave up 5 bases and J gave up 8 bases; unmatched junction bases: 3. For the CDR3, the DNA is TGTGCCACCAGCTGGGGGACAGGGGACATTCAGTACTTC. Its protein is CATSWGTGDIQYF.

This rearrangement joins TRBV12-3 or TRBV12-4 to TRBJ1-2; D unclear. CDR3 length: 13 residues. Trimming removed 5 bases from V and 7 bases from J, with 14 bases in between. Here the CDR3 reads CASSRPGSGGYTF. The CDR3 nucleotides are TGTGCCAGCAGTCGCCCGGGGTCCGGTGGCTACACCTTC.